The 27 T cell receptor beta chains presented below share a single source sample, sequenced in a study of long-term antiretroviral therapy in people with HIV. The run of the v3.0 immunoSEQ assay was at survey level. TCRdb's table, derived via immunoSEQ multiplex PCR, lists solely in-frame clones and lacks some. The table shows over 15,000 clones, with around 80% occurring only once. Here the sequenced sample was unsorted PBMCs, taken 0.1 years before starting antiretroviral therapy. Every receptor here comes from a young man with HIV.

In nucleotides, the CDR3 is TGTGCCAGCAGCAAAGAGGACAAGGAGCAGTACTTC. It is translated as CASSKEDKEQYF. The rearrangement joins TRBV21-1 to TRBJ2-7; the D segment call TRBD1 is taken from the table without a DNA check. TRBV21-1 is assigned pseudogene status. The CDR3 runs to 12 residues.

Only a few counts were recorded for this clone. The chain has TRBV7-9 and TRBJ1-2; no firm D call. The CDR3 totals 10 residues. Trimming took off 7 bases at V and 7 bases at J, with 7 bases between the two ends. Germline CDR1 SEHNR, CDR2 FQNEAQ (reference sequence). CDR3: CASTPSGYTF. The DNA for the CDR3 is TGTGCCAGCACCCCTAGTGGCTACACCTTC.

The CDR3 DNA reads as TGTGCCAGCAGCCGACTCGAGCCAGTTCTTGAGCAGTTCTTC. As protein: CASSRLEPVLEQFF. V is TRBV7-2 and J is TRBJ2-1; D is ambiguous. Germline V lookup: CDR1 SGHTA, CDR2 FQGNSA. The CDR3 runs to 14 residues. V was cut by 5 bases and J by 9 bases, with 17 bases left in between.

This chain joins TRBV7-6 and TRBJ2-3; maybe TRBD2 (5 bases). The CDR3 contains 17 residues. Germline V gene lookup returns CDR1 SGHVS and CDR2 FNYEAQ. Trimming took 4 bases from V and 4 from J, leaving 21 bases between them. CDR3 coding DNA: TGTGCCAGCAGCTCGAAGACTATTGCAATCAAGTCAGATACGCAGTATTTT. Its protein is CASSSKTIAIKSDTQYF.

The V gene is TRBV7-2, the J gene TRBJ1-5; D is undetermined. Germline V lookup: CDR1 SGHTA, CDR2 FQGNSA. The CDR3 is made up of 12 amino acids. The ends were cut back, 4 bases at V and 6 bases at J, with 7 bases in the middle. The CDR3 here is CASSSFGQPQHF. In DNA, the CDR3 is TGTGCCAGCAGCTCTTTCGGTCAGCCCCAGCATTTT.

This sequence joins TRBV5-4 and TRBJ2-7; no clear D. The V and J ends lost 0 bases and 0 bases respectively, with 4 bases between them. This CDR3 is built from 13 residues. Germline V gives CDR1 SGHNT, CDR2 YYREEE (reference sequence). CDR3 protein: CASSLVHSYEQYF. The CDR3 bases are TGTGCCAGCAGCTTGGTCCACTCCTACGAGCAGTACTTC.

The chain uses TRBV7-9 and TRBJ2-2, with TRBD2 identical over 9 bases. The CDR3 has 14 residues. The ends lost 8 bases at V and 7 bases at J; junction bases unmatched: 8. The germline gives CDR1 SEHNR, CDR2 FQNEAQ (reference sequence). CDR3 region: CASEAGGQGGELFF. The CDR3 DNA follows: TGTGCCAGCGAAGCGGGAGGTCAGGGCGGGGAGCTGTTTTTT.

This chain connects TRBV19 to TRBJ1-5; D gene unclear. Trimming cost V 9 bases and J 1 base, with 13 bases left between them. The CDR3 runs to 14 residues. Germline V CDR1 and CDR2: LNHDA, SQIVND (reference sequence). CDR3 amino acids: CASRLYGSNQPQHF. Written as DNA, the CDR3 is TGTGCCAGCAGGTTATATGGGAGCAATCAGCCCCAGCATTTT.

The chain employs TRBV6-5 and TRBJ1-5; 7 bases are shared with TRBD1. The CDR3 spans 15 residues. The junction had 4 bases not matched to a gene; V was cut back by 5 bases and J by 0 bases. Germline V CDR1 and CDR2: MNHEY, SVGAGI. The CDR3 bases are TGTGCCAGCAGTCGATACAGGGGTAGCAATCAGCCCCAGCATTTT. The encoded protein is CASSRYRGSNQPQHF.

In nucleotides, the CDR3 is TGTGCCAGCAGTTTGTTCGGGACAGCCCCATTTGGCTACACCTTC. This encodes CASSLFGTAPFGYTF. The chain has TRBV28 and TRBJ1-2, with 7 nucleotides matching TRBD1. The V segment lost 3 bases and the J segment 7 bases; nucleotides outside the gene matches: 11. Germline V gives CDR1 MDHEN, CDR2 SYDVKM. The CDR3 spans 15 residues.

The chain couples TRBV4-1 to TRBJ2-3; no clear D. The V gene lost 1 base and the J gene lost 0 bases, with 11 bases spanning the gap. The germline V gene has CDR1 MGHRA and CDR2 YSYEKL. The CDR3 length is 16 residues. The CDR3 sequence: CASSQVDLVSTDTQYF. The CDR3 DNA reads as TGCGCCAGCAGCCAAGTCGACTTGGTGAGCACAGATACGCAGTATTTT.

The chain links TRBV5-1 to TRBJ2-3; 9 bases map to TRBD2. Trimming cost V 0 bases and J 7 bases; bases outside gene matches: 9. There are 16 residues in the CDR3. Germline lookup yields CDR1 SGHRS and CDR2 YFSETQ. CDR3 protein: CASSLVGSGRLNTQYF. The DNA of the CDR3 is TGCGCCAGCAGCTTGGTGGGGAGCGGGAGGCTAAATACGCAGTATTTT.

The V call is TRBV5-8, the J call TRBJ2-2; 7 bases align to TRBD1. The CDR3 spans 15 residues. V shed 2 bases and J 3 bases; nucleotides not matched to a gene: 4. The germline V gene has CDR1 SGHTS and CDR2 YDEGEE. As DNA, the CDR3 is TGTGCCAGCAGCTTATACAGGGGAGACACCGGGGAGCTGTTTTTT. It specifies CASSLYRGDTGELFF.

The CDR3 nucleotides are TGTGCCAGTAGTATTCTGGGCACAGGGGCAATGAACACTGAAGCTTTCTTT. Translating it yields CASSILGTGAMNTEAFF. The chain employs TRBV19 and TRBJ1-1; 7 nucleotides line up with TRBD1. Germline CDR1 LNHDA, CDR2 SQIVND (reference sequence). The V gene end was trimmed by 3 bases and the J gene end by 0 bases; junction bases not matched to a gene: 10. CDR3 length equals 17 residues.

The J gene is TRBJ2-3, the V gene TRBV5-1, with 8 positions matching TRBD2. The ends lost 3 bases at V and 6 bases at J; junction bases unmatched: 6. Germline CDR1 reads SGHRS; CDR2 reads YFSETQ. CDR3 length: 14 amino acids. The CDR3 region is CASSSGLVFDTQYF. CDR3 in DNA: TGCGCCAGCAGCTCGGGACTAGTGTTTGATACGCAGTATTTT.

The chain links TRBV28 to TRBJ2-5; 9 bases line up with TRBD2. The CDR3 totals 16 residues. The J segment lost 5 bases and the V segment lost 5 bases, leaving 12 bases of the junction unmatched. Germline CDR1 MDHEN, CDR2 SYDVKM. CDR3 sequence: CASSPQTREGWETQYF. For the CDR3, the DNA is TGTGCCAGCAGTCCCCAGACGCGGGAGGGGTGGGAGACCCAGTACTTC.

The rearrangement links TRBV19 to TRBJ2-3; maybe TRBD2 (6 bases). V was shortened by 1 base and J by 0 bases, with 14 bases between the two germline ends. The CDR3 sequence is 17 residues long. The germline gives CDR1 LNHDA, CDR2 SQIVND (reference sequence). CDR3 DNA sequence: TGTGCCAGTAGTATAGTCCCCTCTAGCGATAGCACAGATACGCAGTATTTT. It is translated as CASSIVPSSDSTDTQYF.

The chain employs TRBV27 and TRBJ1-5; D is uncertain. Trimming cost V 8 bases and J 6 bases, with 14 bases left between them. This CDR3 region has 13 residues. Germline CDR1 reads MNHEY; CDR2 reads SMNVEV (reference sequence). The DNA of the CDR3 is TGTGCCAGCGCCTCGGGCCGGACTCAGCCCCAGCATTTT. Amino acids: CASASGRTQPQHF.

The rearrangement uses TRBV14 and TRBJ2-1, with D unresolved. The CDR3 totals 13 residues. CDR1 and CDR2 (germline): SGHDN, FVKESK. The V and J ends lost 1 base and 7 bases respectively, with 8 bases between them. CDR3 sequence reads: CASSQVDINEQFF. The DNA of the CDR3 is TGTGCCAGCAGCCAAGTTGACATTAATGAGCAGTTCTTC. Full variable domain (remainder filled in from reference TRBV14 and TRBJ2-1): EAGVTQFPSHSVIEKGQTVTLRCDPISGHDNLYWYRRVMGKEIKFLLHFVKESKQDESGMPNNRFLAERTGGTYSTLKVQPAELEDSGVYFCASSQVDINEQFFGPGTRLTVL.

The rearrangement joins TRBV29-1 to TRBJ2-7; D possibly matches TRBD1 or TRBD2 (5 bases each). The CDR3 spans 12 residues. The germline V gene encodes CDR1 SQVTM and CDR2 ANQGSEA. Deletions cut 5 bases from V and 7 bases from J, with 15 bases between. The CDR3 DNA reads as TGCAGCGTTCGCTCCGGAGAGGGGGAGCAGTACTTC. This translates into CSVRSGEGEQYF.

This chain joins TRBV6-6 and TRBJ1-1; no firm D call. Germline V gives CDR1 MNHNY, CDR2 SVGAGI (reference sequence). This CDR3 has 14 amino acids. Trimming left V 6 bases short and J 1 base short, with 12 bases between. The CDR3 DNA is TGTGCCAGCAGGTTGAGCGGGGAGAACACTGAAGCTTTCTTT. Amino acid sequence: CASRLSGENTEAFF.

The CDR3 DNA sequence: TGTGCCAGCAGTTTATGGGGGGCCGCGGGATACGAGCAGTACTTC. It is translated as CASSLWGAAGYEQYF. J is TRBJ2-7 and V is TRBV28; TRBD1 or TRBD2 may be the D gene (6 bases each). In germline, CDR1 is MDHEN, CDR2 SYDVKM. The CDR3 consists of 15 residues. V was trimmed by 0 bases and J by 4 bases, leaving 13 bases between them.

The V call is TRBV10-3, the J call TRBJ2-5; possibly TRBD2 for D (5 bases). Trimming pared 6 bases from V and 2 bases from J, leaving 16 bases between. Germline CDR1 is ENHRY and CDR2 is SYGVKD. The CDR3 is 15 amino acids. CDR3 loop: CAISPLAIPQETQYF. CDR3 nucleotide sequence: TGTGCCATCAGCCCCCTAGCCATCCCACAAGAGACCCAGTACTTC.

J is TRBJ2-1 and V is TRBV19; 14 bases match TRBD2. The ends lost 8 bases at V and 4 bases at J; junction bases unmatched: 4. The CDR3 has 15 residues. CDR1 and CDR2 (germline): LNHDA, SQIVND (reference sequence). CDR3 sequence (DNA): TGTGCCAGTCGACTAGCGGGAGGGGCATACAATGAGCAGTTCTTC. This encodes CASRLAGGAYNEQFF.

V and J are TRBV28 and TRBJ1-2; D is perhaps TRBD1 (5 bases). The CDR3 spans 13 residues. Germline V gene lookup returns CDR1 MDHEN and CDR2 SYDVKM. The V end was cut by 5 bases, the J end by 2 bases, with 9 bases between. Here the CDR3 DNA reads TGTGCCAGCAGTGGCTGGGGGAACTATGGCTACACCTTC. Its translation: CASSGWGNYGYTF.

CDR3 nucleotides: TGTGCCAGCAGCCTCGACAGGGGGCCGCTCTCTGAAAAACTGTTTTTT. Translated: CASSLDRGPLSEKLFF. This rearrangement joins TRBV7-2 to TRBJ1-4; 10 bases line up with TRBD1. This CDR3 has 16 amino acids. Trimming took 5 bases from V and 7 from J; bases not matched to a gene: 10. CDR1 is SGHTA and CDR2 is FQGNSA in the germline V gene.

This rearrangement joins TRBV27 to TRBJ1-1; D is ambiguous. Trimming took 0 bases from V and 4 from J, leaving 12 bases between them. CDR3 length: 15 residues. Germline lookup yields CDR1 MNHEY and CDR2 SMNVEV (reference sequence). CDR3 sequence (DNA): TGTGCCAGCAGTTTATCAAGCCGGGGTTCCACTGAAGCTTTCTTT. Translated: CASSLSSRGSTEAFF.